This section outlines one TCR beta chain sequence together with its context. Antigen specificity is unknown. Preparation of the TCRbeta library involved a method that used unique molecular identifiers. One entry per CDR3 protein results from TCRdb running MiXCR on the PCR reads. This table holds around 580,000 distinct CDR3 sequences, 25% to 30% found once. These data are taken from a study of T-cell reconstitution after alpha-beta-depleted transplantation in children. Overall study findings and caveats: Reports say that about two months after transplant, the alpha-beta T cells came out of several hundred graft clones that had expanded. T-cell counts and diversity were attributed mostly to newly produced T cells one year after transplant. Surviving recipient T cells and intrathymic progenitors accounted for some patients' high TCRbeta diversity at day 60.

The V gene lost 0 bases and the J gene lost 8 bases, with 19 bases spanning the gap. This CDR3 spans 16 amino acids. Germline CDR1 LGHDT, CDR2 YNNKEL (reference sequence). The TCR originated in a boy younger than two with Wiskott-Aldrich syndrome, due to receive a stem cell transplant. The chain recombines TRBV3-1 with TRBJ1-2; D unclear. The sequencing here drew on PBMCs, taken before TCRalphabeta/CD19-depleted stem cell transplant. The CDR3 sequence is CASSQDLAARIGGYTF. The CDR3 DNA reads as TGTGCCAGCAGCCAAGATTTGGCAGCCAGGATTGGAGGCTACACCTTC.